The next 16 T cell receptor beta chains were all read from a single sample in a study of identical twins. TCRdb fed the 5' RACE reads into MiXCR, producing one record per CDR3 protein. This repertoire shows 250,000 to 350,000 distinct CDR3 sequences, 8% to 9.5% found once; its top ten account for around 7.1%. The same sample was also studied in work on yellow fever vaccine responses in identical twins.

Sequenced: CD8+ T cells sorted from blood. Every receptor here comes from a woman younger than 30 in good health.

This clonotype was counted ten times or more. The CDR3 DNA reads as TGTGCCAGCGAGAGGGCCGGGGAGCTGTTTTTT. Translated, it gives CASERAGELFF. J is TRBJ2-2 and V is TRBV6-5; a possible D gene is TRBD2 (5 bases). V was trimmed by 8 bases and J by 6 bases, leaving 7 bases between them. Germline V gives CDR1 MNHEY, CDR2 SVGAGI. The CDR3 loop spans 11 amino acids.

This clonotype was seen more than once but under ten times. This sequence joins TRBV11-1 and TRBJ2-1; the D is unclear. The CDR3 runs to 15 residues. V shed 1 base and J shed 3 bases, with 10 bases lying between them. Germline lookup yields CDR1 SGHAT and CDR2 FQDESV (reference sequence). The CDR3 DNA reads as TGTGCCAGCAGCTTAGGGATGTCAGACTACAATGAGCAGTTCTTC. It encodes CASSLGMSDYNEQFF.

This clonotype was picked up a small number of times. The chain couples TRBV29-1 to TRBJ1-2; 9 bases are a match to TRBD1. CDR3 length: 12 residues. Germline V gene sequence: CDR1 SQVTM, CDR2 ANQGSEA. After removal of 5 bases from V and 10 bases from J, the junction contained 8 bases not matched to a gene. This chain's CDR3 is CSVRPGQGDYTF. CDR3 DNA: TGCAGCGTTCGCCCGGGACAGGGAGACTACACCTTC.

This clonotype was recorded a few times. The rearrangement uses TRBV20-1 and TRBJ2-2; TRBD2 agrees at 9 bases. V gave up 4 bases and J gave up 7 bases; unmatched junction bases: 7. The CDR3 covers 14 residues. Germline V gene lookup returns CDR1 DFQATT and CDR2 SNEGSKA (reference sequence). The CDR3 DNA is TGCAGTGCTATTAGCGGGAGACTTAACGGGGAGCTGTTTTTT. This gives the protein CSAISGRLNGELFF.

The chain is built from TRBV5-1 and TRBJ1-2, with a tentative D call TRBD1 (5 bases). This CDR3 spans 14 amino acids. Looked up from germline, CDR1 is SGHRS and CDR2 is YFSETQ. The V end was cut by 0 bases, the J end by 4 bases, with 10 bases between. CDR3 amino acids: CASSLEAGPYGYTF. CDR3 sequence (DNA): TGCGCCAGCAGCTTGGAAGCAGGGCCCTATGGCTACACCTTC.

This clonotype was recorded many times. The rearrangement uses TRBV2 and TRBJ2-3, with 8 positions matching TRBD2. Germline V gene lookup returns CDR1 SNHLY and CDR2 FYNNEI. V gave up 6 bases and J gave up 3 bases; unmatched junction bases: 11. The CDR3 is 16 amino acids. The chain's CDR3 is CASSALGGRRTDTQYF. CDR3 coding DNA: TGTGCCAGCAGCGCCCTTGGCGGGAGGAGGACAGATACGCAGTATTTT.

In its sample, this clonotype was seen many times. The rearrangement joins TRBV15 to TRBJ2-5; D may be TRBD2 (6 bases). The V gene's germline CDR1 is LNHNV and CDR2 YYDKDF (reference sequence). The CDR3 consists of 14 residues. Trimming shortened V by 1 base and J by 3 bases, and 9 bases separated the two germline ends. The CDR3 spells CATSRAGEEETQYF. In DNA form, the CDR3 reads TGTGCCACCAGCAGAGCCGGGGAGGAAGAGACCCAGTACTTC.

This clonotype came up a few times. V usage is TRBV15 and J usage is TRBJ2-7, with 10 bases identical to TRBD1. This CDR3 spans 16 amino acids. The germline V gene encodes CDR1 LNHNV and CDR2 YYDKDF (reference sequence). V shed 0 bases, J shed 3 bases, and the junction held 5 bases outside the gene matches. CDR3 in DNA: TGTGCCACCAGCAGAGATCGAGGGACAGGGGTCTACGAGCAGTACTTC. Translation: CATSRDRGTGVYEQYF.

The genes are TRBV11-1 and TRBJ2-1; 16 bases fit TRBD2. CDR3 length: 19 residues. J lost 4 bases, V lost 4 bases, and 10 bases had no gene match. Germline V CDR1 and CDR2: SGHAT, FQDESV (reference sequence). The CDR3 DNA follows: TGTGCCAGCAGCTCCCTGGGGACTAGCGGGAGGGAGGGATACAATGAGCAGTTCTTC. It codes for CASSSLGTSGREGYNEQFF.

The table lists this clonotype with many counts. The chain recombines TRBV29-1 with TRBJ2-3; tentative D call: TRBD2 (6 bases). This CDR3 spans 16 amino acids. V was shortened by 4 bases and J by 4 bases, with 21 bases between the two germline ends. CDR1 is SQVTM, CDR2 ANQGSEA, per germline. The CDR3: CSVAGTGTDVADTQYF. The CDR3 region has the DNA TGCAGCGTTGCCGGAACCGGGACTGATGTTGCAGATACGCAGTATTTT.

This clonotype was seen a few times. The chain uses TRBV6-1 and TRBJ2-7, with 12 positions matching TRBD1. The trim removed 11 bases at V and 3 bases at J, leaving 8 bases unmatched. The V gene's germline CDR1 is MNHNS and CDR2 SASEGT. The length of the CDR3 is 14 residues. The CDR3 coding sequence is TGTGCCGCGCTAGGGGACAGGGGGCTCTACGAGCAGTACTTC. Protein sequence: CAALGDRGLYEQYF.

This clonotype came up many times. The J gene is TRBJ2-7, the V gene TRBV10-3; D ambiguous. The CDR3 consists of 13 residues. V shed 11 bases and J shed 3 bases, with 17 bases lying between them. Germline loops: CDR1 ENHRY, CDR2 SYGVKD. DNA of the CDR3: TGTGCCTCCGGAGAATCCGATGACTACGAGCAGTACTTC. This codes for CASGESDDYEQYF.

This clonotype was seen more than once but under ten times. The chain links TRBV6-1 to TRBJ1-1; possible D gene TRBD1, 6 bases. The CDR3 sequence is 13 residues long. Between the trimmed V and J ends, which lost 9 bases and 7 bases, there was a span of 18 bases. Germline CDR1 reads MNHNS; CDR2 reads SASEGT. In DNA form, the CDR3 reads TGTGCCAGTAGAGAACAGGGCGAGGGTGAAGCTTTCTTT. It is translated as CASREQGEGEAFF.

V usage is TRBV5-6 and J usage is TRBJ2-5; 8 bases line up with TRBD2. The CDR3 spans 17 residues. V was clipped by 0 bases and J by 2 bases; unmatched bases: 9. Looked up from germline, CDR1 is SGHDT and CDR2 is YYEEEE. CDR3 bases: TGTGCCAGCAGCTTGGCCGGGGGCGGGGGGCCTCAAGAGACCCAGTACTTC. Encoded protein: CASSLAGGGGPQETQYF.

This clonotype came up a few times. The chain carries TRBV7-9 and TRBJ2-1; 9 bases line up with TRBD2. The V gene's germline CDR1 is SEHNR and CDR2 FQNEAQ (reference sequence). The V segment lost 2 bases and the J segment 3 bases; nucleotides outside the gene matches: 8. The CDR3 is 17 residues long. The DNA for the CDR3 is TGTGCCAGCAGCTTATTTCAAGGCGGGAGGGACTACAATGAGCAGTTCTTC. Amino acids: CASSLFQGGRDYNEQFF. The variable domain in full, with the rest retrieved from reference TRBV7-9 and TRBJ2-1, is DTGVSQNPRHKITKRGQNVTFRCDPISEHNRLYWYRQTLGQGPEFLTYFQNEAQLEKSRLLSDRFSAERPKGSFSTLEIQRTEQGDSAMYLCASSLFQGGRDYNEQFFGPGTRLTVL.

This clonotype was seen a handful of times. The V and J genes are TRBV6-1 and TRBJ2-3; D remains unclear. The CDR3 consists of 13 residues. The germline V gene has CDR1 MNHNS and CDR2 SASEGT. V lost 2 bases, J lost 2 bases, and 5 bases lay in between. In nucleotides, the CDR3 is TGTGCCAGCAGTGAACTGAACACAGATACGCAGTATTTT. It encodes CASSELNTDTQYF.